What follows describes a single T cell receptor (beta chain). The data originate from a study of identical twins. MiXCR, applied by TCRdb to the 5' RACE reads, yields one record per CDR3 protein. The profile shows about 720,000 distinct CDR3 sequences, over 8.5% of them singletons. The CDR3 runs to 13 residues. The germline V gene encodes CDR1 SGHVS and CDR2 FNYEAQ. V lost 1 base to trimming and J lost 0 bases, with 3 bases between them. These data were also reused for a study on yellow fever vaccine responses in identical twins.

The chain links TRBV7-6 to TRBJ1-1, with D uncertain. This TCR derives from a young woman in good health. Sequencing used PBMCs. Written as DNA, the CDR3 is TGTGCCAGCAGCTTAGACGTGAACACTGAAGCTTTCTTT. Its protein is CASSLDVNTEAFF.